This section outlines one T cell receptor beta chain sequence together with its context. Its target antigen remains unknown. No much larger clonotype is one base removed from it; base qualities were not supplied. CDR1 and CDR2, looked up from the germline V gene (reference sequence), are SEHNR and FQNEAQ. At the junction V is shortened by 3 bases and J by 5 bases, with 14 bases in between. The CDR3 spans 14 residues, from the cysteine through the phenylalanine. Only the CDR3 part of the read is kept: 42 bases, read in frame from the first base. CD8 naive samples consisted of CD45RO-negative cells that were positively selected for CCR7, yielding a CD45RA+CCR7+ population without TemRA cells. The donors were healthy, HIV-negative adults who had no recently reported acute infections or vaccinations. Every donor was a Caucasian adult residing in Nashville, Tennessee, USA. Blood was collected by leukapheresis, and PBMCs were isolated by Ficoll-Histopaque density gradient centrifugation and then cryopreserved in liquid nitrogen vapor phase. Analytical flow cytometry was used to check the purity and quantity of every magnetically sorted T cell population. Genomic DNA was isolated from every sorted fraction and measured by UV absorbance on a Nanodrop 2000c.

Using the deep immunoSEQ assay, multiplex PCR amplified TCR CDR3 regions from genomic DNA. Extracted genomic DNA from each cell subset was spread evenly across all wells of several immunoSEQ 96-well plates, with each plate serving as a replicate. For sorted subsets, approximately 190 ng of genomic DNA, equivalent to 25,000 to 30,000 T cell genomes, went into each replicate PCR. The purified libraries were quantified using a Qubit 3.0 fluorometer, sized with a Bioanalyzer 2100, and then quantified again using the KAPA Library Quantification kit. Every immunoSEQ 96-well plate was sequenced on a dedicated single-read 150-cycle Illumina NextSeq 550 flow cell. The source study handled its data this way. Because only junctional sequences without quality scores were contained in the immunoSEQ output, filtering matching that applied to full-length reads could not be performed. To assign V/J genes and CDR3, sequences were annotated using PyIR, a Python wrapper for IgBLAST v1.9, with IMGT germline references. Reads were filtered out if the reads had weak V/J assignments (E-value above 1e-6), no CDR3, stop codons, out-of-frame junctions, or ambiguous translated residues. V3J clonotypes were defined as sequences sharing the same inferred V gene, J gene, and CDR3 amino acid sequence. Percentage overlap between repertoires was calculated by dividing the number of shared unique clonotypes by the size of the smaller repertoire. Three approaches were used to assess repertoire richness: RTK rarefaction, the Chao1 estimator, and Recon v2.1 estimates of unobserved clonotypes. Generation probabilities were computed with OLGA for all TCRbeta clonotypes obtained by the gDNA method from a few donors. Here the immuneACCESS table is served through TCRdb, limited to in-frame sequences with V and J called. Missing clones are a known gap in these copies; in checked studies unresolved V genes cover under half, and the rest lacks a known reason. V, J and clone size were drawn from that table, and D and trimming were deduced from the DNA. In this sample the table shows about 2.1 million clones, approximately 94% of which occur a single time. The top ten clonotypes cover under 2% of the sample.

This entry belongs to a study of shared clonotypes between healthy human individuals (TCRdb year 2020). Regarding the complete study: A couple of women and a few men aged 18 to 49 years were included in the cohort. Per donor, three plates each were used for CD4 naive and CD4 memory, two for CD8 naive, and one for CD8 memory. To estimate repertoire size and how much clonotypes are shared between individuals, the study performed deep sequencing of blood TCR repertoires from five healthy adults. To increase sequencing depth and limit assay-specific biases, TCR repertoire library preparation and sequencing were carried out by different laboratories using diverse techniques. Leukapheresis yielded between about 0.85 and 9.5 billion PBMCs per donor.

The study at large found these results: Because the study included a small number of donors, the genetic and exposure-history diversity represented was limited. Only blood was sampled, and tissue TCR repertoires likely differ from those in blood. When a handful of donors were compared, the shared fraction of clonotypes was about 5.4% for naive CD4, approximately 3.3% for naive CD8, 2.3% for memory CD4, and less than 0.5% for memory CD8. Rarefaction of sorted-subset datasets indicated incomplete sequencing despite the large sequencing depth. Larger estimated clonotype richness was generally found for naive subsets than for memory subsets. Based on pairwise subsampling, the degree of clonotype sharing among donors was expected to be affected by sequencing depth. Compared with non-shared clonotypes, clonotypes shared by all four sorted-subset donors had higher generation probabilities.

In this chain, TRBV7-9 is recombined with TRBJ2-7, with no confidently assigned D gene. The sequenced material came from naive CD8+ T cells from PBMCs. The cell subset or site label here, explained by the study, means: CD45RA+CCR7+. The sequence was collected from a man between 18 and 29 years old in good health. Some clones in this sample may be carry-over from other donors' samples. This receptor has the CDR3 CASSFLTVGNEQYF. The DNA is as follows: TGTGCCAGCAGCTTTCTAACAGTTGGTAACGAGCAGTACTTC. The full variable domain, completed from the reference TRBV7-9 and TRBJ2-7 proteins outside the CDR3, reads DTGVSQNPRHKITKRGQNVTFRCDPISEHNRLYWYRQTLGQGPEFLTYFQNEAQLEKSRLLSDRFSAERPKGSFSTLEIQRTEQGDSAMYLCASSFLTVGNEQYFGPGTRLTVT.